Listed here are 32 T cell receptor beta chains from one sample, sequenced in a study of cytomegalovirus exposure and HLA in healthy donors. A multiplex PCR was run with 60 Vbeta primers and 13 Jbeta primers. Data came from immunoSEQ multiplex PCR; TCRdb stores just in-frame clones and leaves some out. The sample holds 100,000 to 150,000 clones, roughly four fifths seen once. Sequenced sample: PBMCs. Receptor source: a middle-aged woman in good health and CMV-seropositive.

The chain recombines TRBV6-1 with TRBJ1-3, with 8 nucleotides matching TRBD1. The CDR3 loop spans 14 amino acids. Germline V gene sequence: CDR1 MNHNS, CDR2 SASEGT. Trimming removed 4 bases from V and 4 bases from J; junction bases left unmatched: 3. CDR3 bases: TGTGCCAGCAGTGGCAGGGGGCTCGGAAACACCATATATTTT. This gives the protein CASSGRGLGNTIYF.

The chain recombines TRBV6-1 with TRBJ2-5; 10 bases agree with TRBD1. From germline, CDR1 is MNHNS and CDR2 SASEGT. After removal of 3 bases from V and 5 bases from J, the junction contained 3 bases not matched to a gene. The CDR3 extends over 14 amino acids. The CDR3 region is CASSDGQGGETQYF. The CDR3 DNA reads as TGTGCCAGCAGTGACGGACAGGGGGGGGAGACCCAGTACTTC.

The chain combines TRBV28 with TRBJ1-5, with a weak D call TRBD1 (6 bases). Trimming took 1 base from V and 0 from J, leaving 19 bases between them. This CDR3 is 19 amino acids long. Germline V gives CDR1 MDHEN, CDR2 SYDVKM. The DNA of the CDR3 is TGTGCCAGCAGTTTATTAGCGGGGGGCGCATCGGGTAGCAATCAGCCCCAGCATTTT. Its translation: CASSLLAGGASGSNQPQHF.

The CDR3 DNA reads as TGTGCCAGCAGCTTGAGCGGGATTCACACAGATACGCAGTATTTT. It yields the protein CASSLSGIHTDTQYF. This sequence joins TRBV5-4 and TRBJ2-3, with TRBD2 matching over 7 bases. The CDR3 runs 15 residues. CDR1 SGHNT and CDR2 YYREEE come from the germline V gene (reference sequence). V trimming: 1 base; J trimming: 2 bases; junction bases outside the gene matches: 4.

This sequence joins TRBV29-1 and TRBJ2-1, with 10 bases lining up with TRBD2. The CDR3 has 14 amino acids. Looked up from germline, CDR1 is SQVTM and CDR2 is ANQGSEA. V was pared by 8 bases and J by 1 base, with 5 bases of the junction left unmatched. The CDR3 nucleotides are TGCAGCTGCCTGGGACTAGCGTCCTACAATGAGCAGTTCTTC. This codes for CSCLGLASYNEQFF.

J is TRBJ2-3 and V is TRBV5-1; 10 nucleotides align to TRBD2. This CDR3 has 17 amino acids. Unmatched junction bases numbered 6, after V lost 2 bases and J lost 0 bases. The V gene's germline CDR1 is SGHRS and CDR2 YFSETQ. Here the CDR3 reads CASSFKAGGPSTDTQYF. In DNA form, the CDR3 reads TGCGCCAGCAGCTTTAAAGCGGGGGGGCCTAGCACAGATACGCAGTATTTT.

The chain combines TRBV7-6 with TRBJ2-7, with D possibly matching TRBD1 (6 bases). V was shortened by 5 bases and J by 2 bases, with 22 bases between the two germline ends. Germline V lookup: CDR1 SGHVS, CDR2 FNYEAQ. This CDR3 contains 17 residues. The CDR3 nucleotides read TGTGCCAGCAGCCCCAATTGGGGCAGGGGCCTTGCCTACGAGCAGTACTTC. This sequence encodes CASSPNWGRGLAYEQYF.

This chain links TRBV18 with TRBJ1-1; D is uncertain. This CDR3 comprises 14 residues. V was pared by 1 base and J by 0 bases, with 6 bases between. Looked up from germline, CDR1 is KGHSH and CDR2 is LQKENI. CDR3 sequence (DNA): TGTGCCAGCTCACCACAACAGTTGAACACTGAAGCTTTCTTT. It codes for CASSPQQLNTEAFF.

V gene TRBV5-1 combines with J gene TRBJ2-3; D perhaps matches TRBD2 (6 bases). Germline-derived CDR1 and CDR2 are SGHRS and YFSETQ. The CDR3 consists of 15 residues. With 5 bases removed from V and 0 bases from J, the gap between germline ends came to 13 bases. The CDR3 DNA sequence: TGCGCCAGCAGGCCTGTTGGAGGGAGCACAGATACGCAGTATTTT. It codes for CASRPVGGSTDTQYF.

The chain links TRBV5-1 to TRBJ2-5, with 13 bases aligning to TRBD2. Germline V gene data show CDR1 as SGHRS and CDR2 as YFSETQ. The CDR3 runs 19 residues. V lost 0 bases to trimming and J lost 5 bases; unmatched junction nucleotides: 13. The CDR3 DNA follows: TGCGCCAGCAGCTTGGCCCCTAGTACTAGCGGGGGGGCCGGGGAGACCCAGTACTTC. It is translated as CASSLAPSTSGGAGETQYF.

The chain links TRBV6-5 to TRBJ1-2; perhaps TRBD1 as D (5 bases). The CDR3 is 14 residues long. CDR1 and CDR2 (germline): MNHEY, SVGAGI. Deletions cut 4 bases from V and 4 bases from J, with 13 bases between. In DNA form, the CDR3 reads TGTGCCAGCAGTTCCCCGGGGGGGGTCTATGGCTACACCTTC. Protein product: CASSSPGGVYGYTF.

The chain carries TRBV29-1 and TRBJ2-2; TRBD2 agrees at 10 bases. The germline V gene encodes CDR1 SQVTM and CDR2 ANQGSEA. V lost 7 bases to trimming and J lost 5 bases; unmatched junction nucleotides: 4. There are 13 residues in the CDR3. The CDR3 loop reads CSGVAGGTGELFF. The CDR3 region has the DNA TGCAGCGGAGTAGCGGGGGGAACCGGGGAGCTGTTTTTT.

This clone occurred a few times. The junction differs from germline at one of its ends, possibly a read error. The sample carries other DNA sequences with the same CDR3. The chain recombines TRBV7-7 with TRBJ2-3; TRBD2 aligns across 12 bases. The CDR3 contains 15 residues. CDR1 and CDR2 from the germline V gene are SSHAT and FNYEAQ (reference sequence). The chain's CDR3 is CASSPTSGGTDTQYF. The CDR3 DNA follows: TGTGCTAGCAGCCCTACTAGCGGGGGGACAGATACGCAGTATTTT.

This clone was recorded a few times. V gene TRBV6-9 combines with J gene TRBJ2-1; D gene unclear. This CDR3 has 14 amino acids. CDR1 and CDR2 (germline): MNHGY, SVAAGI. Trimming took 6 bases from V and 4 from J, leaving 13 bases between them. The CDR3 sequence is CASSQRRSYNEQFF. CDR3 in DNA: TGTGCCAGCAGCCAGCGCAGATCATACAATGAGCAGTTCTTC.

V is TRBV6-1 and J is TRBJ1-1, with unresolved D. This CDR3 has 11 amino acids. Germline V gene sequence: CDR1 MNHNS, CDR2 SASEGT. V was clipped by 8 bases and J by 2 bases, with 6 bases between them. The CDR3 loop is CASRGNTEAFF. CDR3 DNA: TGTGCCAGCCGAGGCAACACTGAAGCTTTCTTT.

In its sample, this clone was seen a few times. The chain couples TRBV7-2 to TRBJ1-3, with 7 bases identical to TRBD1. The CDR3 runs 17 residues. Germline V gene data show CDR1 as SGHTA and CDR2 as FQGNSA. V lost 5 bases to trimming and J lost 11 bases; unmatched junction nucleotides: 21. CDR3 DNA sequence: TGTGCCAGCAGCCAGGGGGGTCCTCTGGATCACCGACGGGCCATATATTTT. This codes for CASSQGGPLDHRRAIYF.

This chain uses TRBV28 with TRBJ1-6; tentative D call: TRBD1 (6 bases). V lost 7 bases, J lost 7 bases, and 14 bases lay in between. CDR3 size: 14 residues. Germline values: CDR1 MDHEN, CDR2 SYDVKM. CDR3 protein: CASKPGTPNSPLHF. The CDR3 DNA reads as TGTGCCAGCAAGCCCGGGACACCGAATTCACCCCTCCACTTT.

Details on this clone: Germline and junction disagree at one end, which may indicate a read error. The rearrangement joins TRBV4-2 to TRBJ2-1, with 10 bases that match TRBD1. The CDR3 is 15 residues long. Germline CDR1 LGHNA, CDR2 YNFKEQ. The CDR3 sequence: CVSSLSGTGDCEQFF. The DNA of the CDR3 is TGTGTCAGCAGCCTTAGCGGGACAGGGGATTGCGAGCAGTTCTTC.

The rearrangement uses TRBV25-1 and TRBJ1-1, with D maybe TRBD1 (5 bases). This CDR3 contains 16 residues. V was pared by 1 base and J by 1 base, with 13 bases between. In germline, CDR1 is MGHDK, CDR2 SYGVNS. The CDR3 loop is CASSESGGWGNTEAFF. In DNA, the CDR3 is TGTGCCAGCAGTGAATCGGGGGGTTGGGGGAACACTGAAGCTTTCTTT. The full variable domain, completed using reference TRBV25-1 and TRBJ1-1, is EADIYQTPRYLVIGTGKKITLECSQTMGHDKMYWYQQDPGMELHLIHYSYGVNSTEKGDLSSESTVSRIRTEHFPLTLESARPSHTSQYLCASSESGGWGNTEAFFGQGTRLTVV.

The chain joins TRBV7-8 to TRBJ2-7, with D possibly matching TRBD1 (6 bases). The CDR3 is 15 residues long. Germline CDR1 is SGHVS and CDR2 is FQNEAQ. V lost 1 base and J lost 4, with 14 bases in between. CDR3 nucleotides: TGTGCCAGCAGCTTAGTTGGCCAGGGGAGTTACGAGCAGTACTTC. Amino acid sequence: CASSLVGQGSYEQYF. The entire variable domain, with the rest obtained from reference TRBV7-8 and TRBJ2-7, is as follows: GAGVSQSPRYKVAKRGQDVALRCDPISGHVSLFWYQQALGQGPEFLTYFQNEAQLDKSGLPSDRFFAERPEGSVSTLKIQRTQQEDSAVYLCASSLVGQGSYEQYFGPGTRLTVT.

The V call is TRBV5-1, the J call TRBJ1-1; TRBD1 matches at 7 bases. The CDR3 totals 14 residues. V lost 4 bases and J lost 3; bases outside the gene matches: 6. Germline V gene sequence: CDR1 SGHRS, CDR2 YFSETQ. CDR3 loop: CASSPDRAYTEAFF. The CDR3 nucleotides read TGCGCCAGCAGCCCCGACAGGGCCTACACTGAAGCTTTCTTT.

The rearrangement uses TRBV19 and TRBJ2-5; no clear D gene. The V gene lost 2 bases and the J gene lost 1 base, with 8 bases spanning the gap. The germline gives CDR1 LNHDA, CDR2 SQIVND (reference sequence). The CDR3 is 14 residues long. The CDR3 DNA reads TGTGCCAGTAGTATATCCCCAGGCCAAGAGACCCAGTACTTC. Its translation is CASSISPGQETQYF. Combining the CDR3 with reference TRBV19 and TRBJ2-5 gives the whole variable domain DGGITQSPKYLFRKEGQNVTLSCEQNLNHDAMYWYRQDPGQGLRLIYYSQIVNDFQKGDIAEGYSVSREKKESFPLTVTSAQKNPTAFYLCASSISPGQETQYFGPGTRLLVL.

The V and J genes are TRBV19 and TRBJ2-6, with D hard to call. There are 16 residues in the CDR3. The germline gives CDR1 LNHDA, CDR2 SQIVND (reference sequence). With 3 bases removed from V and 0 bases from J, the gap between germline ends came to 9 bases. The CDR3, as DNA: TGTGCCAGTAGTATGTTGAGAGACTCTGGGGCCAACGTCCTGACTTTC. It encodes CASSMLRDSGANVLTF.

V is TRBV6-5 and J is TRBJ2-7; D not resolved. The V and J ends lost 0 bases and 7 bases respectively, with 13 bases between them. The germline V gene has CDR1 MNHEY and CDR2 SVGAGI. The CDR3 has 14 residues. CDR3 protein: CASSYSEPGGEQYF. In nucleotides, the CDR3 is TGTGCCAGCAGTTACTCGGAACCCGGCGGAGAGCAGTACTTC.

The V and J genes are TRBV5-6 and TRBJ2-3, with 9 bases lining up with TRBD2. Germline V gives CDR1 SGHDT, CDR2 YYEEEE. V dropped 0 bases and J dropped 4; count of bases not matched to a gene: 6. The CDR3 spans 16 residues. The chain's CDR3 is CASSLAKAGGADTQYF. The DNA of the CDR3 is TGTGCCAGCAGCTTGGCCAAGGCGGGGGGGGCAGATACGCAGTATTTT.

This chain links TRBV5-1 with TRBJ2-7, with TRBD2 identical over 9 bases. Germline V gives CDR1 SGHRS, CDR2 YFSETQ. Trimming cost V 0 bases and J 5 bases; bases outside gene matches: 6. The CDR3 extends over 15 amino acids. Here the CDR3 reads CASSLDSGSINEQYF. CDR3 DNA sequence: TGCGCCAGCAGCTTGGATAGCGGGAGTATCAACGAGCAGTACTTC.

The chain has TRBV9 and TRBJ2-1; D remains unclear. The germline CDR1 and CDR2 sequences are SGDLS and YYNGEE. Deletions cut 3 bases from V and 7 bases from J, with 26 bases between. CDR3 size: 18 residues. DNA of the CDR3: TGTGCCAGCAGCGCTAATAGTCCTAGAAGGTACCAGTATAATGAGCAGTTCTTC. It specifies CASSANSPRRYQYNEQFF.

The gene calls are TRBV10-1 and TRBJ2-4; D possibly corresponds to TRBD1 (6 bases). Trimming pared 2 bases from V and 1 base from J, leaving 21 bases between. CDR1 and CDR2 (germline): WNHNN, SYGVQD (reference sequence). The CDR3 runs 19 residues. The CDR3 here is CASSENQTGPPGAKNIQYF. The CDR3, as DNA: TGCGCCAGCAGTGAGAATCAAACAGGGCCCCCAGGGGCCAAAAACATTCAGTACTTC.

This clone was seen just once. This chain joins TRBV15 and TRBJ1-4, with TRBD1 matching over 8 bases. From germline, CDR1 is LNHNV and CDR2 YYDKDF (reference sequence). This CDR3 has 13 residues. V dropped 4 bases and J dropped 14; count of bases not matched to a gene: 9. The CDR3 loop is CATSTDRGRFLFF. CDR3 sequence (DNA): TGTGCCACCAGCACTGACAGGGGCCGCTTTCTGTTTTTT.

The V call is TRBV11-2, the J call TRBJ2-5; D unclear. The CDR3 totals 13 residues. Germline CDR1 and CDR2: SGHAT and FQNNGV. V lost 4 bases, J lost 5 bases, and 11 bases lay in between. Written as DNA, the CDR3 is TGTGCCAGCAGCTCAAGCTTAGTTGAGACCCAGTACTTC. Translation: CASSSSLVETQYF.

This chain links TRBV5-1 with TRBJ2-3; possibly TRBD1 for D (6 bases). This CDR3 comprises 12 residues. Trimming took 4 bases from V and 3 from J, leaving 6 bases between them. Germline CDR1 reads SGHRS; CDR2 reads YFSETQ. The chain's CDR3 is CASSTGTDTQYF. CDR3 nucleotides: TGCGCCAGCAGCACAGGGACAGATACGCAGTATTTT.

The rearrangement links TRBV27 to TRBJ1-5; D is unclear. Trimming removed 2 bases from V and 2 bases from J, with 7 bases in between. CDR3 size: 14 residues. Germline V gene sequence: CDR1 MNHEY, CDR2 SMNVEV (reference sequence). DNA of the CDR3: TGTGCCAGCAGTTTACTTTCCGGCAATCAGCCCCAGCATTTT. Amino acids: CASSLLSGNQPQHF.